The 9 T cell receptor beta chains listed next were all sequenced from one sample in a study of T cells after yellow fever vaccination. TCRdb used MiXCR to reprocess the 5' RACE reads, holding one entry per CDR3 protein. The sample has some 350,000 distinct CDR3 sequences, 11% seen once. The material sequenced was PBMCs, taken on the day of the first yellow fever vaccination. These TCRs come from a man aged 18-30 years who received the YFV17D yellow fever vaccine.

This clonotype has more than one count but fewer than ten. The chain joins TRBV20-1 to TRBJ2-4, with TRBD2 matching 13 bases. This CDR3 is 18 amino acids long. The V gene end was trimmed by 0 bases and the J gene end by 3 bases; junction bases not matched to a gene: 8. Germline V gene data show CDR1 as DFQATT and CDR2 as SNEGSKA (reference sequence). The CDR3 reads CSARDGLAGETGKNIQYF. CDR3 sequence (DNA): TGCAGTGCTAGAGACGGACTAGCGGGGGAAACAGGCAAAAACATTCAGTACTTC.

The CDR3 loop reads CAWSPGPGANVLTF. The CDR3 nucleotides read TGTGCCTGGAGTCCAGGGCCCGGGGCCAACGTCCTGACTTTC. The V and J genes are TRBV30 and TRBJ2-6, with a weak D call TRBD1 (5 bases). Looked up from germline, CDR1 is GTSNPN and CDR2 is SVGIG (reference sequence). Trimming removed 2 bases from V and 4 bases from J, with 9 bases in between. This CDR3 region has 14 residues.

This clonotype is deemed medium-sized. The chain carries TRBV7-6 and TRBJ2-3; D gene ambiguous. The CDR3 has 13 amino acids. The V and J ends lost 0 bases and 0 bases respectively, with 1 base between them. From germline, CDR1 is SGHVS and CDR2 FNYEAQ. CDR3: CASSLASTDTQYF. CDR3 DNA sequence: TGTGCCAGCAGCTTAGCTAGCACAGATACGCAGTATTTT.

A few counts support this clonotype. The rearrangement links TRBV16 to TRBJ2-2, with D unclear. There are 13 residues in the CDR3. With 1 base removed from V and 5 bases from J, the gap between germline ends came to 5 bases. Germline CDR1 KGHSY, CDR2 FQNENV. CDR3 sequence reads: CASSQLGTGELFF. CDR3 sequence (DNA): TGTGCCAGCAGCCAATTGGGTACCGGGGAGCTGTTTTTT.

This chain connects TRBV7-2 to TRBJ1-2, with 10 bases identical to TRBD1. The CDR3 length is 15 residues. J lost 8 bases, V lost 4 bases, and 10 bases had no gene match. Germline V CDR1 and CDR2: SGHTA, FQGNSA. The CDR3 DNA reads TGTGCCAGCAGCTCCCAGCCGGGACAGGGGCGGGGCTACACCTTC. It is translated as CASSSQPGQGRGYTF.

The chain carries TRBV4-2 and TRBJ2-1; 13 nucleotides match TRBD2. The CDR3 is made up of 17 amino acids. Germline V gene sequence: CDR1 LGHNA, CDR2 YNFKEQ. V lost 5 bases to trimming and J lost 0 bases; unmatched junction nucleotides: 4. The CDR3 DNA reads TGTGCCAGCAGCGTGACTAGCGGGGGGTCCTCCTACAATGAGCAGTTCTTC. It encodes CASSVTSGGSSYNEQFF.

The V call is TRBV12-3 or TRBV12-4, the J call TRBJ2-5; D is perhaps TRBD1 or TRBD2 (6 bases each). The V end was cut by 7 bases, the J end by 9 bases, with 18 bases between. The CDR3 sequence is 13 residues long. The CDR3 bases are TGTGCCAGCACCCCGGGGGCCGGGGTGGCCCAGTACTTC. Its translation is CASTPGAGVAQYF.

The chain is built from TRBV6-5 and TRBJ1-6, with 7 bases fitting TRBD1. The CDR3 contains 17 residues. Per germline, CDR1 MNHEY and CDR2 SVGAGI. V was clipped by 0 bases and J by 7 bases; unmatched bases: 9. The CDR3 protein is CASSYSVRGFINSPLHF. The CDR3, as DNA: TGTGCCAGCAGTTACTCGGTCAGGGGGTTTATCAATTCACCCCTCCACTTT.

Within the sample, this clonotype is medium-sized. V is TRBV27 and J is TRBJ2-1, with D perhaps TRBD1 (6 bases). The V gene lost 5 bases and the J gene lost 6 bases, with 14 bases spanning the gap. Germline V gene sequence: CDR1 MNHEY, CDR2 SMNVEV (reference sequence). The CDR3 totals 14 residues. This CDR3 is CASSQGSRVNEQFF. CDR3 coding DNA: TGTGCCAGCAGTCAGGGGAGTAGAGTCAATGAGCAGTTCTTC.